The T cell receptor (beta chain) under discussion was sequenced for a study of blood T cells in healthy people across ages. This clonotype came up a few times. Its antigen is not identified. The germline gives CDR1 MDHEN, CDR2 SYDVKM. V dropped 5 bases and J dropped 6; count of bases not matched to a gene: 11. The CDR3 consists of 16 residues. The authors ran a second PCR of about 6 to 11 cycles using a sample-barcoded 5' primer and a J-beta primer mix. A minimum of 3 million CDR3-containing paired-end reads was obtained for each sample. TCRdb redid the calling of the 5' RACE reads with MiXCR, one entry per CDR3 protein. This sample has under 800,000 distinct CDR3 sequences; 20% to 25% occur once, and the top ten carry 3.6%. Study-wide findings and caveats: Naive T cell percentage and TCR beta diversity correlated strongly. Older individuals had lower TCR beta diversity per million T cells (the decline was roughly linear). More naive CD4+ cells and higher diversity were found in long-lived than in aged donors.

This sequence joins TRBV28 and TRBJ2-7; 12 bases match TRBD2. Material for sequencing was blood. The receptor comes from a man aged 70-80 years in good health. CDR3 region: CASSKSASGRAREQYF. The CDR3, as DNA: TGTGCCAGCAGTAAATCGGCTAGCGGGAGGGCCCGCGAGCAGTACTTC.